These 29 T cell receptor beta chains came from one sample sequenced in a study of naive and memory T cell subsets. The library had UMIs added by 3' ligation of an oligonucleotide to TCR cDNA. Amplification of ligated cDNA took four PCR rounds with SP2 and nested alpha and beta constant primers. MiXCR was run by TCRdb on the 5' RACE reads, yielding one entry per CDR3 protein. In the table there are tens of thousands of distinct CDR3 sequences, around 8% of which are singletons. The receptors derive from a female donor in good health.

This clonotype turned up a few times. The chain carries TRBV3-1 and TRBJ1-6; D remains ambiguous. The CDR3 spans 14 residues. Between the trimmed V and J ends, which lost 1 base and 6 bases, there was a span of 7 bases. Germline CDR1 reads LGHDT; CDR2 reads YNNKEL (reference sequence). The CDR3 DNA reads TGTGCCAGCAGCCAAGGGACGGGTAATTCACCCCTCCACTTT. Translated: CASSQGTGNSPLHF.

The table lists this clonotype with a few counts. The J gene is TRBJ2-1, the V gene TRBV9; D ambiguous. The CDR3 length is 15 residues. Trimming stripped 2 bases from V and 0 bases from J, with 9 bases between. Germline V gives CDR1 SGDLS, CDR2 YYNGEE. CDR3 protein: CASSVTYSSYNEQFF. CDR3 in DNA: TGTGCCAGCAGCGTCACGTATAGCTCCTACAATGAGCAGTTCTTC. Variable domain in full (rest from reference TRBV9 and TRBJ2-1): DSGVTQTPKHLITATGQRVTLRCSPRSGDLSVYWYQQSLDQGLQFLIQYYNGEERAKGNILERFSAQQFPDLHSELNLSSLELGDSALYFCASSVTYSSYNEQFFGPGTRLTVL.

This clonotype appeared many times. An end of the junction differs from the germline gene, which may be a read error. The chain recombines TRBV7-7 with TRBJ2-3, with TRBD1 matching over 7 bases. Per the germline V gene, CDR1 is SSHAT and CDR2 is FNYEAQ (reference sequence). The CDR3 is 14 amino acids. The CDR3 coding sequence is TGTGCTAGCAGCTTAACAGGGGGCACAGATACGCAGTATTTT. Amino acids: CASSLTGGTDTQYF.

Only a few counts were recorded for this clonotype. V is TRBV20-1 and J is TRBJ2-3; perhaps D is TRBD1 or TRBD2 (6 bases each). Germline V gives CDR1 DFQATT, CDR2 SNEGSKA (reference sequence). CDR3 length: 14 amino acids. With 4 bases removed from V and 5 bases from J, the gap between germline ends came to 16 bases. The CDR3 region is CSAIVGGREDTQYF. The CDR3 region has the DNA TGCAGTGCTATAGTGGGGGGCCGAGAAGATACGCAGTATTTT.

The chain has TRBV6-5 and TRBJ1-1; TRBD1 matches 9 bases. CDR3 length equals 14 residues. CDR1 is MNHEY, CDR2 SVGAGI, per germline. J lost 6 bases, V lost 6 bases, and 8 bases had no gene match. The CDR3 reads CASSPRDRVSEAFF. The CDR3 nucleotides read TGTGCCAGCAGCCCTCGGGACAGGGTCTCTGAAGCTTTCTTT.

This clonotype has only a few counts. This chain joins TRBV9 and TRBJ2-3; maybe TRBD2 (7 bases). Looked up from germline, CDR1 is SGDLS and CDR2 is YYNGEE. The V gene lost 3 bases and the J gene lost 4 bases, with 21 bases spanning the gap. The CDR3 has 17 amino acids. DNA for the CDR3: TGTGCCAGCAGCGAAAAGGGAGGGGGTGTAGGGGCAGATACGCAGTATTTT. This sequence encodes CASSEKGGGVGADTQYF.

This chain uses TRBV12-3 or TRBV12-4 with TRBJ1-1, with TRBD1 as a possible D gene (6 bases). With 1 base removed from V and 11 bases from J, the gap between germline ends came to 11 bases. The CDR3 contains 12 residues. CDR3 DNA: TGTGCCAGCAGTTTAGGGGGGCGTATGGCTTTCTTT. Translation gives CASSLGGRMAFF.

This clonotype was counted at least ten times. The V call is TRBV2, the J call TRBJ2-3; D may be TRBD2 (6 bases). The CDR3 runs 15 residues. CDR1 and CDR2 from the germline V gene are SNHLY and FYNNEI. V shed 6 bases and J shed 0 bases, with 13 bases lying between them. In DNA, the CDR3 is TGTGCCAGCAGGGACCTAGCGCTTAGCACAGATACGCAGTATTTT. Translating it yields CASRDLALSTDTQYF.

CDR3 amino acids: CASSYLGLAGEYEQFF. The CDR3 DNA follows: TGTGCCAGCAGTTACTTAGGACTAGCGGGGGAATATGAGCAGTTCTTC. The rearrangement uses TRBV6-5 and TRBJ2-1, with 13 bases aligning to TRBD2. There are 16 residues in the CDR3. The V segment lost 1 base and the J segment 8 bases; nucleotides outside the gene matches: 5. Germline CDR1 is MNHEY and CDR2 is SVGAGI.

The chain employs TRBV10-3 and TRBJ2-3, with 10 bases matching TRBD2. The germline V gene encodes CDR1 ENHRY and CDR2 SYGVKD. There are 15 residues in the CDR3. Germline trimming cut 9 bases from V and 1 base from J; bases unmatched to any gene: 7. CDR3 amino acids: CAMAAGTSGTDTQYF. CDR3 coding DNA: TGTGCCATGGCCGCCGGGACTAGCGGCACAGATACGCAGTATTTT.

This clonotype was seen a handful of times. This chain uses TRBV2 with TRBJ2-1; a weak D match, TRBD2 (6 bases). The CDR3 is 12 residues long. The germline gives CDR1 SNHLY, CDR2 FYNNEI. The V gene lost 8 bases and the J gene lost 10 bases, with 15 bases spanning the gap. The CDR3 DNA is TGTGCCAGCTCCCGGGGACGGGAGGAGCAGTTCTTC. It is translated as CASSRGREEQFF.

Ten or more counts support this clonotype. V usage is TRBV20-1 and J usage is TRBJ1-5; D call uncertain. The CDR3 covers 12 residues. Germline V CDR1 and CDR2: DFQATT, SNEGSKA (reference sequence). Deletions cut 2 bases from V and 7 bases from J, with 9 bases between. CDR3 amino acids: CSARQLGQPQHF. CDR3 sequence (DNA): TGCAGTGCTAGACAATTAGGGCAGCCCCAGCATTTT.

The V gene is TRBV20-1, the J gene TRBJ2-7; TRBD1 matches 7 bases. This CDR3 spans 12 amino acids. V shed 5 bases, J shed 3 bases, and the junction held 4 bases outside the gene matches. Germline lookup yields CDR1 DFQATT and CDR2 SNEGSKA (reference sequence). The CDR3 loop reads CSAQDRFYEQYF. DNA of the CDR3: TGCAGTGCTCAGGACAGGTTCTACGAGCAGTACTTC.

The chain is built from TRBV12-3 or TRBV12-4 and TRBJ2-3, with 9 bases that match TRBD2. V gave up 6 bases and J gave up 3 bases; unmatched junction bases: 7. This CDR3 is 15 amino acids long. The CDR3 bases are TGTGCCAGCAGCCCCGAGGGACTAGCAACAGATACGCAGTATTTT. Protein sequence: CASSPEGLATDTQYF.

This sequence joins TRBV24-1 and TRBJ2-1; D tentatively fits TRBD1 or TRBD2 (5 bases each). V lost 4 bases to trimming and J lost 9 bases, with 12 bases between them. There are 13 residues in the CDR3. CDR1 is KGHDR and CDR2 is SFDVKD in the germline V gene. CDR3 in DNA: TGTGCCACCAGTGAAGGACGGGGCTTTGAGCAGTTCTTC. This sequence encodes CATSEGRGFEQFF.

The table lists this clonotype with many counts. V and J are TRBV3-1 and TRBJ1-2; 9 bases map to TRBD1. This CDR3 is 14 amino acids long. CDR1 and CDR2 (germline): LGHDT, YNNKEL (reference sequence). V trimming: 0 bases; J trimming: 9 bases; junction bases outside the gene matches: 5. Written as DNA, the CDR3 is TGTGCCAGCAGCCAAGATAGTACAGGGGGCCGCTACACCTTC. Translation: CASSQDSTGGRYTF.

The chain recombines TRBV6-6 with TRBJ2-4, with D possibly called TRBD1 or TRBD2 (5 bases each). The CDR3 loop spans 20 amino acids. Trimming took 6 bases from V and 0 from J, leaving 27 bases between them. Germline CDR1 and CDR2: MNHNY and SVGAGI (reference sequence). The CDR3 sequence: CASRSLLEGRGRLAKNIQYF. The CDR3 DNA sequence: TGTGCCAGCAGATCCCTACTAGAGGGAAGGGGCCGACTAGCCAAAAACATTCAGTACTTC.

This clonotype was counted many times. The CDR3 nucleotides read TGTGCCAGCAACCTTCAGGGTTACACTGAAGCTTTCTTT. Its translation: CASNLQGYTEAFF. The chain uses TRBV13 and TRBJ1-1; perhaps TRBD1 as D (5 bases). The CDR3 runs to 13 residues. Germline CDR1 and CDR2: PRHDT and FYEKMQ (reference sequence). The V and J ends lost 7 bases and 3 bases respectively, with 12 bases between them.

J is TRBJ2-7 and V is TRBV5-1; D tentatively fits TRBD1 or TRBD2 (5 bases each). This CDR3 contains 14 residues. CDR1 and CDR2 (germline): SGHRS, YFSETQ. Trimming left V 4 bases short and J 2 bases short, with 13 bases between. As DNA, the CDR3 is TGCGCCAGCAGCCTGGGACCGGGGACCTACGAGCAGTACTTC. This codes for CASSLGPGTYEQYF. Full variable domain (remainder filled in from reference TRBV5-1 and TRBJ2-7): KAGVTQTPRYLIKTRGQQVTLSCSPISGHRSVSWYQQTPGQGLQFLFEYFSETQRNKGNFPGRFSGRQFSNSRSEMNVSTLELGDSALYLCASSLGPGTYEQYFGPGTRLTVT.

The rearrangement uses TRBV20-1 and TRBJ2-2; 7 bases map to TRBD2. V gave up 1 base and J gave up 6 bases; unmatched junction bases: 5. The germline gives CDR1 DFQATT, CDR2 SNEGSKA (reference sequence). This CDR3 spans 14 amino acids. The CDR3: CSARGLAVAGELFF. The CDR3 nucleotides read TGCAGTGCTAGAGGGCTAGCGGTAGCCGGGGAGCTGTTTTTT.

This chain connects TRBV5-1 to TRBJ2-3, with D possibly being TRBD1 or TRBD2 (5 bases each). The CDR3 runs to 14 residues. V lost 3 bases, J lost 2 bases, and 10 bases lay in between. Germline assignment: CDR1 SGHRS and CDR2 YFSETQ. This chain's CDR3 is CASSSGTSTDTQYF. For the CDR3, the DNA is TGCGCCAGCAGCTCCGGGACCTCCACAGATACGCAGTATTTT.

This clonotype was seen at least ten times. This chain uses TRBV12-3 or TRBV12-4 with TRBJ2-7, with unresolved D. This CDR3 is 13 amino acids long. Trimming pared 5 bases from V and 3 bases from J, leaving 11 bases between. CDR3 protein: CASSPPGFYEQYF. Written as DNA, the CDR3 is TGTGCCAGCAGTCCTCCGGGTTTCTACGAGCAGTACTTC.

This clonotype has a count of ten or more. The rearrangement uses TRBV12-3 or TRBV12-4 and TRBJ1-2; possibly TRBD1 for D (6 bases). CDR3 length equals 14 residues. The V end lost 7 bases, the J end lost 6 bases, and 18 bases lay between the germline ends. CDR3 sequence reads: CASNPNRVENGYTF. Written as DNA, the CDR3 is TGTGCCAGCAACCCAAACAGGGTCGAGAATGGCTACACCTTC.

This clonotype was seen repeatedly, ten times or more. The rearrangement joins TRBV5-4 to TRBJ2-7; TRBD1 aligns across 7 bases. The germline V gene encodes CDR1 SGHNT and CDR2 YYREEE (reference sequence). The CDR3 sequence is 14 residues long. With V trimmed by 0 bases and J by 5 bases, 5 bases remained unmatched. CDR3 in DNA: TGTGCCAGCAGCTTGGAGACAGGGAGCGACGAGCAGTACTTC. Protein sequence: CASSLETGSDEQYF.

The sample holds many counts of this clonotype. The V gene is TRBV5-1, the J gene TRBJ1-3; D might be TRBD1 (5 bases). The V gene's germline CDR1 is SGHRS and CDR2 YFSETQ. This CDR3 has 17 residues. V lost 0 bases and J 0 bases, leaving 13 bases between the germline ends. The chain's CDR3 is CASSLARGRLSGNTIYF. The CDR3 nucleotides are TGCGCCAGCAGCTTGGCTCGGGGACGGCTCTCTGGAAACACCATATATTTT.

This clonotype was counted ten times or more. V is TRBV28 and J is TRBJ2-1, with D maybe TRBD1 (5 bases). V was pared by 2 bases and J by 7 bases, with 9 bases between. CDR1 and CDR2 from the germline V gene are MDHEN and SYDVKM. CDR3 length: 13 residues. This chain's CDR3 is CASSLPRVNEQFF. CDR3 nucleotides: TGTGCCAGCAGTTTACCCAGGGTAAATGAGCAGTTCTTC. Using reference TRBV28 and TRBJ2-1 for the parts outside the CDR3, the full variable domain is DVKVTQSSRYLVKRTGEKVFLECVQDMDHENMFWYRQDPGLGLRLIYFSYDVKMKEKGDIPEGYSVSREKKERFSLILESASTNQTSMYLCASSLPRVNEQFFGPGTRLTVL.

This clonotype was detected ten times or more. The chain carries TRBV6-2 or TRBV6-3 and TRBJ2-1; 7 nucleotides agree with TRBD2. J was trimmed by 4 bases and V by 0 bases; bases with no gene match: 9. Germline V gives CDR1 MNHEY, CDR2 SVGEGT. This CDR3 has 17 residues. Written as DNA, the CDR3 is TGTGCCAGCAGTTACTCTGGGCCGGGGGGAGTATACAATGAGCAGTTCTTC. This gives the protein CASSYSGPGGVYNEQFF.

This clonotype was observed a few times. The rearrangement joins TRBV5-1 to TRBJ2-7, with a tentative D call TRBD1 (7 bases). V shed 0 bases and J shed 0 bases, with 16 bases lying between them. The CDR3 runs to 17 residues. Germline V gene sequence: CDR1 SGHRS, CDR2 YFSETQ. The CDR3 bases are TGCGCCAGCAGCTTGGATTTCGACAGGGAGGTCTCCTACGAGCAGTACTTC. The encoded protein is CASSLDFDREVSYEQYF.

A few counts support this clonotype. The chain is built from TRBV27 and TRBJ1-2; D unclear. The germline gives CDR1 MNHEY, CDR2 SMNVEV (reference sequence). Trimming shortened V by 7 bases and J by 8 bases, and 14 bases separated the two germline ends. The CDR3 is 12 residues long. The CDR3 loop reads CASKRSSGGYTF. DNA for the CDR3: TGTGCCAGCAAGAGGTCTTCTGGAGGCTACACCTTC.